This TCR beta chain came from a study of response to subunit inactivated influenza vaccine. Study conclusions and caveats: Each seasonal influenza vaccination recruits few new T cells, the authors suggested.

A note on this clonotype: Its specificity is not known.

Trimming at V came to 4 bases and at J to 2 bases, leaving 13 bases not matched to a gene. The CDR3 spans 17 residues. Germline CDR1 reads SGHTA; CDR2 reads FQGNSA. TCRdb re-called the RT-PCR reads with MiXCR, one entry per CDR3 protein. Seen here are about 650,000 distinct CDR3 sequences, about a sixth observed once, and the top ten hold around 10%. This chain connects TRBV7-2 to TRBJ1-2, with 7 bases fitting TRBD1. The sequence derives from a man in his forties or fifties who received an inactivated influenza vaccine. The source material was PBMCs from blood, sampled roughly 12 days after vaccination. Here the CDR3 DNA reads TGTGCCAGCAGCTCCAGCCTCACTAGGGGGCGCAACTATGGCTACACCTTC. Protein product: CASSSSLTRGRNYGYTF.